Following are 20 T cell receptor beta chains from one sample sequenced in a study of cytomegalovirus exposure and HLA in healthy donors. Primers included in the PCR were 60 Vbeta and 13 Jbeta primers. The assay was immunoSEQ multiplex PCR, and TCRdb's table has in-frame clones only and misses some. This sample has 130,000 to 150,000 clones; nearly 80% occur once, and the top ten carry just over 5%. Sequences were obtained from PBMCs. Receptors originate from a male donor in good health and CMV-seronegative.

The chain combines TRBV2 with TRBJ2-5; D is unclear. The V gene lost 3 bases and the J gene lost 2 bases, with 7 bases spanning the gap. CDR1 and CDR2 (germline): SNHLY, FYNNEI. This CDR3 is built from 13 residues. The CDR3 DNA reads as TGTGCCAGCAGTGAGGCGGAACAAGAGACCCAGTACTTC. Residues: CASSEAEQETQYF.

V is TRBV15 and J is TRBJ1-1; perhaps TRBD1 as D (5 bases). Germline V gene lookup returns CDR1 LNHNV and CDR2 YYDKDF (reference sequence). Trimming took off 0 bases at V and 10 bases at J, with 12 bases between the two ends. CDR3 length: 13 amino acids. The CDR3 loop is CATSRDESRGAFF. As DNA, the CDR3 is TGTGCCACCAGCAGAGATGAGAGTAGGGGAGCTTTCTTT. The full variable domain, its missing parts supplied by reference TRBV15 and TRBJ1-1, is DAMVIQNPRYQVTQFGKPVTLSCSQTLNHNVMYWYQQKSSQAPKLLFHYYDKDFNNEADTPDNFQSRRPNTSFCFLDIRSPGLGDTAMYLCATSRDESRGAFFGQGTRLTVV.

V and J are TRBV7-9 and TRBJ2-1; D unclear. V was pared by 6 bases and J by 2 bases, with 11 bases between. Germline V gene lookup returns CDR1 SEHNR and CDR2 FQNEAQ (reference sequence). The CDR3 covers 14 residues. The chain's CDR3 is CASRYLAAYNEQFF. The CDR3 DNA follows: TGTGCCAGCAGATACTTAGCAGCCTACAATGAGCAGTTCTTC.

V gene TRBV5-1 combines with J gene TRBJ1-1; D not resolved. This CDR3 has 12 residues. CDR1 is SGHRS and CDR2 is YFSETQ in the germline V gene. Trimming stripped 1 base from V and 3 bases from J, with 4 bases between. CDR3 nucleotides: TGCGCCAGCAGCTTGACACACACTGAAGCTTTCTTT. This codes for CASSLTHTEAFF.

This clone showed up just a few times. The CDR3: CASSPQQGGGGSPLHF. The CDR3 coding sequence is TGTGCCAGCAGCCCTCAACAGGGGGGTGGAGGTTCACCCCTCCACTTT. The chain couples TRBV7-6 to TRBJ1-6; TRBD1 matches at 8 bases. After removal of 5 bases from V and 9 bases from J, the junction contained 12 bases not matched to a gene. Germline V gene data show CDR1 as SGHVS and CDR2 as FNYEAQ. The CDR3 spans 16 residues.

For the CDR3, the DNA is TGCGCCAGCAGCCAAGCAGGAGGGACTAGCGCCCGCTCCTACAATGAGCAGTTCTTC. It yields the protein CASSQAGGTSARSYNEQFF. The V call is TRBV4-3, the J call TRBJ2-1; the match to TRBD2 covers 10 bases. This CDR3 spans 19 amino acids. The J segment lost 0 bases and the V segment lost 1 base, leaving 9 bases of the junction unmatched. The germline V gene encodes CDR1 LGHNA and CDR2 YSLEER.

The gene calls are TRBV9 and TRBJ2-2; 7 positions agree with TRBD1. This CDR3 comprises 17 residues. V shed 2 bases and J 3 bases; nucleotides not matched to a gene: 10. Germline lookup yields CDR1 SGDLS and CDR2 YYNGEE. The CDR3 spells CASSVKIGTVDTGELFF. The CDR3 nucleotides read TGTGCCAGCAGCGTTAAAATAGGGACAGTCGACACCGGGGAGCTGTTTTTT.

This chain joins TRBV9 and TRBJ2-7; 8 nucleotides line up with TRBD2. The CDR3 runs 14 residues. The germline V gene encodes CDR1 SGDLS and CDR2 YYNGEE. V shed 4 bases and J 3 bases; nucleotides not matched to a gene: 6. The CDR3: CASSTGGAGYEQYF. CDR3 bases: TGTGCCAGCAGCACGGGAGGGGCAGGCTACGAGCAGTACTTC.

This chain joins TRBV11-3 and TRBJ2-3; 8 nucleotides align to TRBD1. V was pared by 5 bases and J by 4 bases, with 5 bases of the junction left unmatched. The germline gives CDR1 SGHNT, CDR2 YENEEA. CDR3 length: 14 amino acids. The CDR3: CASSPDRGSDTQYF. The CDR3 DNA follows: TGTGCCAGCAGCCCCGACAGGGGTTCAGATACGCAGTATTTT.

This clone has only one observation. CDR3 in amino acids: CASRGLGGSTEAFF. For the CDR3, the DNA is TGTGCCAGCAGAGGCCTGGGGGGAAGCACTGAAGCTTTCTTT. The gene calls are TRBV28 and TRBJ1-1; TRBD1 might be the D (5 bases). Germline values: CDR1 MDHEN, CDR2 SYDVKM. V was pared by 6 bases and J by 4 bases, with 15 bases between. The CDR3 sequence is 14 residues long.

The rearrangement uses TRBV11-2 and TRBJ1-3; D not resolved. The CDR3 sequence is 14 residues long. From germline, CDR1 is SGHAT and CDR2 FQNNGV. The V end lost 5 bases, the J end lost 4 bases, and 12 bases lay between the germline ends. Here the CDR3 reads CASSLRTAGNTIYF. DNA for the CDR3: TGTGCCAGCAGCCTTAGGACTGCAGGAAACACCATATATTTT. The whole variable domain, filled in from reference TRBV11-2 and TRBJ1-3, reads EAGVAQSPRYKIIEKRQSVAFWCNPISGHATLYWYQQILGQGPKLLIQFQNNGVVDDSQLPKDRFSAERLKGVDSTLKIQPAKLEDSAVYLCASSLRTAGNTIYFGEGSWLTVV.

A note on this clone: The same CDR3 is also encoded by other DNA sequences in this sample. The chain combines TRBV4-2 with TRBJ2-7; TRBD2 matches at 8 bases. CDR1 LGHNA and CDR2 YNFKEQ come from the germline V gene. The CDR3 totals 17 residues. V trimming: 0 bases; J trimming: 0 bases; junction bases outside the gene matches: 7. As DNA, the CDR3 is TGTGCCAGCAGCCAAGATCCCGCGGGGGGCAGCTCCTACGAGCAGTACTTC. Residues: CASSQDPAGGSSYEQYF.

V usage is TRBV29-1 and J usage is TRBJ1-1; D not certain. This CDR3 is 13 amino acids long. With 6 bases removed from V and 4 bases from J, the gap between germline ends came to 15 bases. Germline V CDR1 and CDR2: SQVTM, ANQGSEA. The CDR3 spells CSVRRGLGTEAFF. DNA of the CDR3: TGCAGCGTCCGGAGAGGCCTGGGCACTGAAGCTTTCTTT.

This chain connects TRBV5-6 to TRBJ2-7, with TRBD1 as a possible D gene (6 bases). The CDR3 loop spans 14 amino acids. Trimming took off 3 bases at V and 0 bases at J, with 10 bases between the two ends. The germline gives CDR1 SGHDT, CDR2 YYEEEE. This CDR3 reads CASSWDISSYEQYF. CDR3 DNA: TGTGCCAGCAGCTGGGACATTTCCTCCTACGAGCAGTACTTC.

This rearrangement joins TRBV19 to TRBJ1-2, with a weak D call TRBD1 (5 bases). V dropped 2 bases and J dropped 8 bases, with 21 bases sitting between them. This CDR3 has 16 residues. Germline lookup yields CDR1 LNHDA and CDR2 SQIVND (reference sequence). In DNA, the CDR3 is TGTGCCAGTAGTATAAACTCTCAGGGAATGGCGAGAGGCTACACCTTC. The encoded protein is CASSINSQGMARGYTF.

The chain uses TRBV9 and TRBJ1-1; D possibly corresponds to TRBD1 (6 bases). The CDR3 totals 13 residues. V was trimmed by 4 bases and J by 5 bases, leaving 12 bases between them. Germline loops: CDR1 SGDLS, CDR2 YYNGEE. The CDR3 protein is CASSNTGRTEAFF. The CDR3 nucleotides read TGTGCCAGCAGCAATACAGGGCGTACTGAAGCTTTCTTT.

V gene TRBV4-3 combines with J gene TRBJ2-2, with 7 bases identical to TRBD2. V gave up 0 bases and J gave up 2 bases; unmatched junction bases: 6. The CDR3 spans 17 residues. The V gene's germline CDR1 is LGHNA and CDR2 YSLEER. CDR3 region: CASSQDPAGSNTGELFF. CDR3 coding DNA: TGCGCCAGCAGCCAAGACCCAGCGGGGTCAAACACCGGGGAGCTGTTTTTT.

For the CDR3, the DNA is TGTGCCACCTCAGGACAGACCTACGAGCAGTACTTC. Protein product: CATSGQTYEQYF. J is TRBJ2-7 and V is TRBV19, with a weak D call TRBD1 (6 bases). V was clipped by 10 bases and J by 2 bases, with 12 bases between them. Per the germline V gene, CDR1 is LNHDA and CDR2 is SQIVND (reference sequence). CDR3 length: 12 residues.

Note on this clone: This CDR3 is also generated by other DNA sequences in the sample. This chain connects TRBV2 to TRBJ1-5; 10 bases are shared with TRBD1. The length of the CDR3 is 14 residues. The V gene end was trimmed by 4 bases and the J gene end by 6 bases; junction bases not matched to a gene: 3. The germline V gene has CDR1 SNHLY and CDR2 FYNNEI. CDR3 DNA sequence: TGTGCCAGCAGTGGACAGGGGGCGAGTCAGCCCCAGCATTTT. This gives the protein CASSGQGASQPQHF.

The rearrangement joins TRBV5-1 to TRBJ1-4, with D maybe TRBD1 (5 bases). The CDR3 spans 15 residues. Germline V lookup: CDR1 SGHRS, CDR2 YFSETQ. V was pared by 3 bases and J by 4 bases, with 13 bases between. The CDR3 DNA sequence: TGCGCCAGCAGCTCCGACAGAAGCTTTAATGAAAAACTGTTTTTT. This encodes CASSSDRSFNEKLFF.